The 3 T cell receptor beta chains below were found in one sample sequenced in a study of blood T cell repertoires in COVID-19. Method: immunoSEQ multiplex PCR; TCRdb's copy keeps in-frame clones and lacks some. The sample yields approximately 350,000 clones, around nine tenths seen once. Sequenced: peripheral blood. These receptor sequences come from an older woman with COVID-19, enrolled during active disease.

The chain uses TRBV28 and TRBJ1-5; 8 bases are a match to TRBD1. The germline V gene encodes CDR1 MDHEN and CDR2 SYDVKM. The CDR3 has 13 residues. The V gene end was trimmed by 6 bases and the J gene end by 7 bases; junction bases not matched to a gene: 5. The CDR3 loop is CASSYTGGQPQHF. The CDR3 bases are TGTGCCAGCAGCTACACAGGGGGGCAGCCCCAGCATTTT.

This sequence joins TRBV6-2 or TRBV6-3 and TRBJ1-5; TRBD1 matches at 8 bases. J lost 0 bases, V lost 6 bases, and 7 bases had no gene match. The CDR3 extends over 16 amino acids. Germline CDR1 and CDR2: MNHEY and SVGEGT. CDR3 sequence reads: CASSRTGTGSNQPQHF. DNA for the CDR3: TGTGCCAGCAGCCGAACCGGGACAGGTAGCAATCAGCCCCAGCATTTT.

V usage is TRBV7-9 and J usage is TRBJ2-7, with a tentative D call TRBD2 (5 bases). The V and J ends lost 4 bases and 4 bases respectively, with 8 bases between them. Per germline, CDR1 SEHNR and CDR2 FQNEAQ (reference sequence). The CDR3 runs 12 residues. DNA for the CDR3: TGTGCCAGCAGCTCATCGGGGTACGAGCAGTACTTC. Encoded protein: CASSSSGYEQYF.